A selection of T cell receptor beta chains follows, all from one sample in a study of blood T cells in healthy people across ages. In TCRdb, the 5' RACE reads were re-called with MiXCR into one record per CDR3 protein. The table includes around 800,000 distinct CDR3 sequences, roughly 26% detected once. This sample also belongs to another study, concerning T cells of mothers and their children.

Sequencing used blood. The receptors come from a boy aged 5-17 years in good health. CDR3s include the opening cysteine and the closing phenylalanine or tryptophan.

j_gene: TRBJ2-2
v_gene: TRBV6-5
CDR3aa: CASRTGVPGELFF

j_gene: TRBJ1-1
v_gene: TRBV29-1
CDR3aa: CSVWKGNTEAFF

j_gene: TRBJ1-5
v_gene: TRBV29-1
CDR3aa: CSARNFNQPQHF

j_gene: TRBJ1-2
v_gene: TRBV20-1
CDR3aa: CSATGQEGDGYTF

j_gene: TRBJ2-5
v_gene: TRBV7-2
CDR3aa: CASSRSRRASGQETQYF

j_gene: TRBJ1-4
v_gene: TRBV6-4
CDR3aa: CASPTPDTEKLFF

j_gene: TRBJ1-1
v_gene: TRBV7-9
CDR3aa: CASSFPTNPTLGTEAFF

j_gene: TRBJ2-5
v_gene: TRBV5-5
CDR3aa: CASSSRTGQETQYF

j_gene: TRBJ1-2
v_gene: TRBV11-2
CDR3aa: CASSLGRGEYGYTF

j_gene: TRBJ2-4
v_gene: TRBV20-1
CDR3aa: CSARPAKNIQYF

j_gene: TRBJ2-1
v_gene: TRBV9
CDR3aa: CASSVLGIGDNEQFF

j_gene: TRBJ1-1
v_gene: TRBV2
CDR3aa: CASSRRGWGTEAFF

j_gene: TRBJ2-3
v_gene: TRBV7-2
CDR3aa: CASSLPRSGIDTQYF

j_gene: TRBJ2-2
v_gene: TRBV7-9
CDR3aa: CASSLGTDFTGELFF

j_gene: TRBJ1-5
v_gene: TRBV12-3/TRBV12-4
CDR3aa: CASRSSGSNQPQHF

j_gene: TRBJ2-5
v_gene: TRBV15
CDR3aa: CATRPDGTRGGVQLGTQYF